The clone carrying this TCR beta chain has more than one count but fewer than ten. No antigen is known for it. The sample originates from a study of cytomegalovirus exposure and HLA in healthy donors. Study overall: Early released data comprised about 85 million unique TCRs from HLA-typed donors.

This CDR3 comprises 14 residues. Looked up from germline, CDR1 is MDHEN and CDR2 is SYDVKM. The ends were cut back, 10 bases at V and 2 bases at J, with 15 bases in the middle. Overall study findings and caveats: Confirmation was obtained in vitro that three CMV-associated chains are specific for CMV antigens. Available immune exposure information was restricted to CMV serostatus only.

Both 60 Vbeta primers and 13 Jbeta primers went into the PCR. Assay: immunoSEQ multiplex PCR; the TCRdb copy retains only in-frame clones and omits some. The sample gives 90,000 to 150,000 clones, approximately 15% of which show up once; over 1.5% is in the top ten. The receptor's source is a woman aged 18 to 35 in good health and CMV-seronegative. The sample was PBMCs. V is TRBV28 and J is TRBJ2-1, with TRBD1 as a possible D gene (6 bases). This CDR3 reads CATQDSFTYNEQFF. CDR3 sequence (DNA): TGTGCCACCCAGGACAGTTTTACCTACAATGAGCAGTTCTTC.